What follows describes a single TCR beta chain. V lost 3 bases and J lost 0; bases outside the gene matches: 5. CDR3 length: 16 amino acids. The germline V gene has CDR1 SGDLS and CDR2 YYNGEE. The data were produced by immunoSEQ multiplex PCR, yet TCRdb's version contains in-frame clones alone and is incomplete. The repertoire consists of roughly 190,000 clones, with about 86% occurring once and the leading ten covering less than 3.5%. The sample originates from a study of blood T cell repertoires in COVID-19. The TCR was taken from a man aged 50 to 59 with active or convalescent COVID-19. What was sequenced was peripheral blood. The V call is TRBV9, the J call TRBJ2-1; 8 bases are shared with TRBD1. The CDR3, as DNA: TGTGCCAGCAGCGAAACAGGGGGGAGCTCCTACAATGAGCAGTTCTTC. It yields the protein CASSETGGSSYNEQFF.